The clone carrying this T cell receptor beta chain showed up many times. The antigen remains undetermined. A much bigger clone sits one base away, suggesting this may be a read error. This entry comes from a study of T cells in Graves' hyperthyroidism and ophthalmopathy. Authors of the study amplified TCR beta CDR3 regions from RNA transcripts. An initial round of RT-PCR targeting the TCR CDR3 relied on the HTBI primer set. Via MiXCR, TCRdb re-called the multiplex PCR reads, giving one row per CDR3 protein. This repertoire shows about 250,000 distinct CDR3 sequences, more than 20% found once; its top ten account for about 40%. In making diagnoses, clinical symptoms, serum thyroxine and TRAb, thyroid ultrasound and orbital computed tomography were all used. The PBMCs studied were ones that came from roughly 11 ml fresh peripheral blood. Study-level findings and limits: Blood samples included most of the expanded thyroid clonotypes exceeding 0.001. Ophthalmopathy was identified by the model a median about 6.8 months ahead of onset.

This CDR3 is built from 13 residues. The V gene's germline CDR1 is MDHEN and CDR2 SYDVKM. Trimming left V 4 bases short and J 4 bases short, with 10 bases between. This receptor was obtained from a woman in her thirties or forties with Graves' ophthalmopathy. The chain carries TRBV28 and TRBJ1-2, with a possible D match to TRBD1 (6 bases). Sequences were obtained from blood. As DNA, the CDR3 is TGTGCCAGCAGTTCCTCGACAGGCTATGGCTACACCTTC. Translated: CASSSSTGYGYTF.